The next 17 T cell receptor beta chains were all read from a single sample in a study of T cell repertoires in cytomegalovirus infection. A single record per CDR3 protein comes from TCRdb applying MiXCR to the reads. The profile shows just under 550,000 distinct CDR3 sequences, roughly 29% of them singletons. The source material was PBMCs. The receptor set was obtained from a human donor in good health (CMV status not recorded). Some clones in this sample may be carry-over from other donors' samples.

This CDR3 reads CATSAGLGAYEQYF. As DNA, the CDR3 is TGTGCCACCAGTGCTGGACTCGGGGCCTACGAGCAGTACTTC. This chain links TRBV24-1 with TRBJ2-7; D is perhaps TRBD2 (5 bases). Trimming took 5 bases from V and 2 from J, leaving 12 bases between them. Germline lookup yields CDR1 KGHDR and CDR2 SFDVKD. CDR3 length: 14 amino acids.

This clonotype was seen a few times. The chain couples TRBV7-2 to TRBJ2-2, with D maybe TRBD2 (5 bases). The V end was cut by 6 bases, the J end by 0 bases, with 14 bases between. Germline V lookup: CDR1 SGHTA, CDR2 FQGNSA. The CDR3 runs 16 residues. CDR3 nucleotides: TGTGCCAGCAGGATAAGGTTTAGCGCGAACACCGGGGAGCTGTTTTTT. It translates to CASRIRFSANTGELFF.

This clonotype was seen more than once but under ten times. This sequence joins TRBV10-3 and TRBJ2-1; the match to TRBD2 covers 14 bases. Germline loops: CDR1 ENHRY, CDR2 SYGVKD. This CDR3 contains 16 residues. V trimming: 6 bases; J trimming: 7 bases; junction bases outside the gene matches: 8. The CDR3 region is CAIRSPGTSGRNEQFF. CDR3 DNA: TGTGCCATCAGATCGCCTGGGACTAGCGGGAGAAATGAGCAGTTCTTC.

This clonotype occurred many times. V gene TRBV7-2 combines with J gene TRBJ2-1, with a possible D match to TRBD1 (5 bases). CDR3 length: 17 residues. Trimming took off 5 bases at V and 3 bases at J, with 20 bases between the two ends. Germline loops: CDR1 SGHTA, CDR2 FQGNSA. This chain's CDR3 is CASSHQSWGELYNEQFF. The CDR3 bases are TGTGCCAGCAGCCATCAGTCTTGGGGCGAACTCTACAATGAGCAGTTCTTC.

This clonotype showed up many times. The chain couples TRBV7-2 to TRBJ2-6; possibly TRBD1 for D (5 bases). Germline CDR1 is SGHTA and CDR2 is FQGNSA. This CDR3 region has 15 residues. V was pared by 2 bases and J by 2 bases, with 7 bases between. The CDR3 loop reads CASSLQGAGANVLTF. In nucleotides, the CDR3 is TGTGCCAGCAGCTTACAGGGCGCTGGGGCCAACGTCCTGACTTTC.

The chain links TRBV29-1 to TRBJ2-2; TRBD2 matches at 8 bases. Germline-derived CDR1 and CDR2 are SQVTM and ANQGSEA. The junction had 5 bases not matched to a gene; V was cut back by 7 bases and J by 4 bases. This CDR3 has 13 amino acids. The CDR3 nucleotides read TGCAGCGCAGCGGGGGCACTCACCGGGGAGCTGTTTTTT. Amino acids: CSAAGALTGELFF.

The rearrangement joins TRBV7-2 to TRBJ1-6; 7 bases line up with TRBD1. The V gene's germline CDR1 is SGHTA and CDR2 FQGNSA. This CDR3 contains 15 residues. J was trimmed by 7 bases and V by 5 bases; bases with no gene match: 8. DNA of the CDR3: TGTGCCAGCAGCATCAAGGGACAGATAAATTCACCCCTCCACTTT. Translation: CASSIKGQINSPLHF.

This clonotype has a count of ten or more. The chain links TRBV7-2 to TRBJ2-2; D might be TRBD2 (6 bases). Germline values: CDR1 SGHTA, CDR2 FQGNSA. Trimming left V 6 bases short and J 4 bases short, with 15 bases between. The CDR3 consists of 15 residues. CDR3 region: CASRTPGARTGELFF. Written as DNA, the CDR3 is TGTGCCAGCAGAACACCGGGAGCGCGCACCGGGGAGCTGTTTTTT.

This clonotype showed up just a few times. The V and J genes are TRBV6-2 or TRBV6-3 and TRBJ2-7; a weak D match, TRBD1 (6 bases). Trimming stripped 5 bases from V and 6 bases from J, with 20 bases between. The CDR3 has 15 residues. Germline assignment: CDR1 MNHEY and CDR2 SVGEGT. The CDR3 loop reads CASSRNTGYDGEQYV. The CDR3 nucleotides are TGTGCCAGCAGTCGAAATACAGGGTATGACGGCGAGCAGTACGTC.

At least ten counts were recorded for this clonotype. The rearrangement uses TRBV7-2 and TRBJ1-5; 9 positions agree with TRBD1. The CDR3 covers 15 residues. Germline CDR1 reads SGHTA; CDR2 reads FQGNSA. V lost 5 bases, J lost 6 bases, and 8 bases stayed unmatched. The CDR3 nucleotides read TGTGCCAGCAGCCCAGCGGGGGGACAGGGTCAGCCCCAGCATTTT. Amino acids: CASSPAGGQGQPQHF.

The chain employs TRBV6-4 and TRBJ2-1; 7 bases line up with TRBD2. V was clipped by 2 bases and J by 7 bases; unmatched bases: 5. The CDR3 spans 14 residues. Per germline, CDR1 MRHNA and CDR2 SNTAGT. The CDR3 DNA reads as TGTGCCAGCAGTGACGTCGGGAGGTTTAATGAGCAGTTCTTC. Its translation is CASSDVGRFNEQFF.

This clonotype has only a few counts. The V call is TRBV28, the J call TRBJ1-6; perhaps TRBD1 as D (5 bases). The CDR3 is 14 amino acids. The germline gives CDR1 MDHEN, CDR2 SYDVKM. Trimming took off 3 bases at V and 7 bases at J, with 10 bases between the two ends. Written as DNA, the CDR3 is TGTGCCAGCAGTTTGGGAGGGGTAAATTCACCCCTCCACTTT. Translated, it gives CASSLGGVNSPLHF. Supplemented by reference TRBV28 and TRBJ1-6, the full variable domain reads DVKVTQSSRYLVKRTGEKVFLECVQDMDHENMFWYRQDPGLGLRLIYFSYDVKMKEKGDIPEGYSVSREKKERFSLILESASTNQTSMYLCASSLGGVNSPLHFGNGTRLTVT.

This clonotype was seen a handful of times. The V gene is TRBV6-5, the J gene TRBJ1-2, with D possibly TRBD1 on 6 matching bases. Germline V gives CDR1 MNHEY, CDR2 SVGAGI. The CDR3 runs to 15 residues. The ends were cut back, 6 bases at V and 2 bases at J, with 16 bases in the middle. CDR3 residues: CASRARGGNNYGYTF. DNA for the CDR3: TGTGCCAGCAGGGCACGAGGGGGAAACAACTATGGCTACACCTTC.

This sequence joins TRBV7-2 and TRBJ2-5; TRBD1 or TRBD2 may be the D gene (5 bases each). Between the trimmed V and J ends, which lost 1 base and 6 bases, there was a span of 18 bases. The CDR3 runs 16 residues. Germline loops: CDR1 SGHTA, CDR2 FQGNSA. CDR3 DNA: TGTGCCAGCAGCTTAGAATCAGGGACCAACAGGAAGACCCAGTACTTC. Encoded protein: CASSLESGTNRKTQYF.

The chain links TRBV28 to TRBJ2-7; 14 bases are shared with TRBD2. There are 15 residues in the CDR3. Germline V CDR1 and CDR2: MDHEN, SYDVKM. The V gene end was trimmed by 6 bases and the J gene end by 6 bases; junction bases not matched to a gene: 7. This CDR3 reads CASRQKTSGRGEQYF. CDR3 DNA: TGTGCCAGCAGGCAAAAGACTAGCGGGAGGGGCGAGCAGTACTTC.

The CDR3, as DNA: TGTGCCAGCAGCCCAGACGGGATCTATGGCTACACCTTC. This gives the protein CASSPDGIYGYTF. The chain uses TRBV7-3 and TRBJ1-2; D is unclear. Germline assignment: CDR1 SGHTA and CDR2 FQGTGA. The CDR3 loop spans 13 amino acids. Trimming stripped 5 bases from V and 4 bases from J, with 11 bases between.

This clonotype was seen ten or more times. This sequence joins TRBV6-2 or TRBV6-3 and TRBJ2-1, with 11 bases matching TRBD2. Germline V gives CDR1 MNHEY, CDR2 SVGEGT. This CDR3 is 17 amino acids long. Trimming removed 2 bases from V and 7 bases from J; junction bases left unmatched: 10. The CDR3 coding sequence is TGTGCCAGCAGTTACCACAAGACCGGGACTAGCGGTAATGAGCAGTTCTTC. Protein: CASSYHKTGTSGNEQFF.